This TCR beta chain was documented in a study of early T cells in non-severe SARS-CoV-2 infection. As part of library construction, unique molecular identifiers were attached to individual cDNA molecules. Each CDR3 protein gets one entry after TCRdb re-called the 5' RACE reads with MiXCR. Of tens of thousands of distinct CDR3 sequences listed, 10% are singletons. V gave up 4 bases and J gave up 2 bases; unmatched junction bases: 2. This CDR3 has 12 residues. Germline V lookup: CDR1 SQVTM, CDR2 ANQGSEA. This clonotype was recorded at least ten times. V usage is TRBV29-1 and J usage is TRBJ2-7; 7 positions match TRBD1. This receptor was taken from an adult who was a healthcare worker with PCR-confirmed SARS-CoV-2 infection or an uninfected control (not recorded which). The sequenced material came from whole blood. The CDR3 nucleotides are TGCAGCGTTGTAGACAGGGCCTACGAGCAGTACTTC. This sequence encodes CSVVDRAYEQYF.